This T cell receptor (beta chain) derives from a study of glioma-infiltrating T cells. CDR1 MGHDK and CDR2 SYGVNS come from the germline V gene. The CDR3 runs 12 residues. V was pared by 6 bases and J by 2 bases, with 1 base of the junction left unmatched. Amplification of TCR alpha and beta CDR3 regions from RNA used iRepertoire nested multiplex PCR. TCRdb itself ran the multiplex PCR reads through MiXCR, one entry per CDR3 protein. The sample yields fewer than 200,000 distinct CDR3 sequences, around 40% seen once. This clonotype was recorded many times. Its antigen is currently unknown. Findings and limits, study-wide: Above-expected tissue-blood divergence occurred in all gliomas, most in low-grade ones.

The chain has TRBV25-1 and TRBJ2-7; 7 nucleotides agree with TRBD1. Sequencing input: glioma tissue, nonneoplastic brain tissue, or PBMCs (not recorded which). The clonotype comes from a human donor with low-grade glioma or glioblastoma, undergoing nonglioma brain surgery, or in good health (not recorded which). CDR3 in amino acids: CASSRGTYEQYF. CDR3 DNA: TGTGCCAGCAGCAGGGGGACCTACGAGCAGTACTTC.